This T cell receptor (beta chain) was identified in a study of T cell responses to AZD1222 COVID-19 vaccine. Trimming shortened V by 6 bases and J by 1 base, and 21 bases separated the two germline ends. The CDR3 spans 17 residues. Germline values: CDR1 MDHEN, CDR2 SYDVKM. This clone has a single count. The target antigen is unknown. The study's findings and limits: A reported finding is that nearly half of spike-specific TCRs target unmutated variant regions. Donors skewed white British and female; clonal diversity was possibly underestimated.

Produced via immunoSEQ multiplex PCR; TCRdb's table is partial and in-frame only. The sample lists 140,000 to 150,000 clones; roughly nine tenths were seen once. This chain joins TRBV28 and TRBJ1-1; D gene ambiguous. The receptor was derived from an adult who received the AZD1222 COVID-19 vaccine. The sequencing used peripheral blood, collected 28 days after the second AZD1222 dose. CDR3 loop: CASSWADYHLRNTEAFF. In DNA, the CDR3 is TGTGCCAGCAGCTGGGCGGATTATCATTTGAGGAACACTGAAGCTTTCTTT.